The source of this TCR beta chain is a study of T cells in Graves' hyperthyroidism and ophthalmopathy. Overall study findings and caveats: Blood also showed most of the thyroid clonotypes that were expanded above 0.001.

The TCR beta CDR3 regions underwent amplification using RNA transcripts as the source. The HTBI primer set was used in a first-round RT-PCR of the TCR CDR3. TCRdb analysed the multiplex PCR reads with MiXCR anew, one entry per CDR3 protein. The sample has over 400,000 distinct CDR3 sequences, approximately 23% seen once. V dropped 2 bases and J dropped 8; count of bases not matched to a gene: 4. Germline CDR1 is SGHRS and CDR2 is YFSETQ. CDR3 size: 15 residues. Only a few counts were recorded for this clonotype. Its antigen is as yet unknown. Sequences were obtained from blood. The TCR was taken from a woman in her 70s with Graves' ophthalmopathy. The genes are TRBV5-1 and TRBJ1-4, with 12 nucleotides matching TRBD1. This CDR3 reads CASSFSGTGGEKLFF. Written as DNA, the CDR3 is TGCGCCAGCAGCTTCTCCGGGACAGGGGGCGAAAAACTGTTTTTT.